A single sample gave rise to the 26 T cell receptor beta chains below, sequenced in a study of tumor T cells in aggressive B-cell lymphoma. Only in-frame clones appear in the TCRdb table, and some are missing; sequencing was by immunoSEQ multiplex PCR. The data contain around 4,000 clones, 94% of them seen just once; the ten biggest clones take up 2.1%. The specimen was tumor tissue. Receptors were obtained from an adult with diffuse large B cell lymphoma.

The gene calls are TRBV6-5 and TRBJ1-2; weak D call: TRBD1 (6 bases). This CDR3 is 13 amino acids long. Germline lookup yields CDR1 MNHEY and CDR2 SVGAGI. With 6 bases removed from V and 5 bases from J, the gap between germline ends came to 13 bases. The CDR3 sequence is CASRETGVYGYTF. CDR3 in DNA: TGTGCCAGCAGAGAGACAGGAGTATATGGCTACACCTTC.

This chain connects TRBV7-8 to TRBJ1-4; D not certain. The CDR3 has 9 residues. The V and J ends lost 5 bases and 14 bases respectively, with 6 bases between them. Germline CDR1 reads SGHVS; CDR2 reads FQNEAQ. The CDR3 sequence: CASSGLLFF. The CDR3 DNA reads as TGTGCCAGCAGCGGACTCCTGTTTTTT. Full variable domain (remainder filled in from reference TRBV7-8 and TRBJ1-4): GAGVSQSPRYKVAKRGQDVALRCDPISGHVSLFWYQQALGQGPEFLTYFQNEAQLDKSGLPSDRFFAERPEGSVSTLKIQRTQQEDSAVYLCASSGLLFFGSGTQLSVL.

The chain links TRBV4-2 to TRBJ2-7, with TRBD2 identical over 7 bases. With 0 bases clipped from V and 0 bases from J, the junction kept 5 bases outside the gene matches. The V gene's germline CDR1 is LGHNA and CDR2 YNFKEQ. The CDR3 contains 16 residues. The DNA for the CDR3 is TGTGCCAGCAGCCAAGATCACGGGGGGTTCTCCTACGAGCAGTACTTC. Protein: CASSQDHGGFSYEQYF.

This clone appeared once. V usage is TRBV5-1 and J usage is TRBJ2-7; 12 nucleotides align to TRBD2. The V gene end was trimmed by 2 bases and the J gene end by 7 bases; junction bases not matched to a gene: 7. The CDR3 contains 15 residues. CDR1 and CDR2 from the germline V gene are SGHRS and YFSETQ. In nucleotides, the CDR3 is TGCGCCAGCAGCTTCCTAGCGGGAGGGCCGGGGGAGCAGTACTTC. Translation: CASSFLAGGPGEQYF. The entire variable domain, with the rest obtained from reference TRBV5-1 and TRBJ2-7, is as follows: KAGVTQTPRYLIKTRGQQVTLSCSPISGHRSVSWYQQTPGQGLQFLFEYFSETQRNKGNFPGRFSGRQFSNSRSEMNVSTLELGDSALYLCASSFLAGGPGEQYFGPGTRLTVT.

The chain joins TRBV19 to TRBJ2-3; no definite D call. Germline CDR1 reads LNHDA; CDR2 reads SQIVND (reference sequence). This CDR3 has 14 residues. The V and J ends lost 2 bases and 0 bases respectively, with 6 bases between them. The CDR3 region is CASSIYGSTDTQYF. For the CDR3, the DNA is TGTGCCAGTAGTATATACGGTAGCACAGATACGCAGTATTTT.

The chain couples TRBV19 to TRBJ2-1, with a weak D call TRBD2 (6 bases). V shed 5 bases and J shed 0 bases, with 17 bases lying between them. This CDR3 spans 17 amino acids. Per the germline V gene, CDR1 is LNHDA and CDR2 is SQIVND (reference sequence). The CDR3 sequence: CASSPWTGGSSYNEQFF. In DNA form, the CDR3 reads TGTGCCAGTAGTCCCTGGACTGGGGGGAGCTCCTACAATGAGCAGTTCTTC.

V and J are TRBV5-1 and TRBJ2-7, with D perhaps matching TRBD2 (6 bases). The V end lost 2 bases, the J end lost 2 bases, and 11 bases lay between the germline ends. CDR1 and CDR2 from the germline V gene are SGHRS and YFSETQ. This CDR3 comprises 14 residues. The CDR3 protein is CASSFSGPAYEQYF. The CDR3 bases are TGCGCCAGCAGCTTTAGCGGACCCGCCTACGAGCAGTACTTC.

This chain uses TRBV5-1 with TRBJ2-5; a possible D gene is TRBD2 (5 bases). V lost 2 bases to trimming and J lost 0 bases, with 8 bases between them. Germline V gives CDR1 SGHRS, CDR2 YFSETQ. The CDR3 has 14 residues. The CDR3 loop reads CASSFGGYQETQYF. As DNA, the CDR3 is TGCGCCAGCAGCTTTGGCGGGTACCAAGAGACCCAGTACTTC.

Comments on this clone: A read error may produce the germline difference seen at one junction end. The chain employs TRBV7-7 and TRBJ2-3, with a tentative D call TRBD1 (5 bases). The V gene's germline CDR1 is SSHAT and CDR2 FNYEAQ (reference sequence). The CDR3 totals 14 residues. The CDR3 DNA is TGTGCTAGCAGCTTGGCAGGGTACACAGATACGCAGTATTTT. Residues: CASSLAGYTDTQYF.

CDR3 in DNA: TGCGCCAGCAGCTTGTCCGTAGATACGCAGTATTTT. Translation gives CASSLSVDTQYF. The V and J genes are TRBV5-1 and TRBJ2-3; D gene unclear. The CDR3 consists of 12 residues. With 1 base removed from V and 5 bases from J, the gap between germline ends came to 5 bases. CDR1 is SGHRS and CDR2 is YFSETQ in the germline V gene.

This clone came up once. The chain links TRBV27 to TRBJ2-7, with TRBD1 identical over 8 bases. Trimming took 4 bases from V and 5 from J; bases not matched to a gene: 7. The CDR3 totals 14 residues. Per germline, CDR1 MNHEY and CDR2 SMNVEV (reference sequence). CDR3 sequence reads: CASSSRTGFDEQYF. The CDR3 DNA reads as TGTGCCAGCAGTTCCAGGACAGGGTTCGACGAGCAGTACTTC.

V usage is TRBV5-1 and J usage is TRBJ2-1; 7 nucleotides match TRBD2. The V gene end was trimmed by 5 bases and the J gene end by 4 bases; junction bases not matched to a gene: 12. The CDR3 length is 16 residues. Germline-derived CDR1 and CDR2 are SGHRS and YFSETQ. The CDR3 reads CASSRDGRLRYNEQFF. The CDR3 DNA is TGCGCCAGCAGTAGAGACGGGAGGTTGAGATACAATGAGCAGTTCTTC.

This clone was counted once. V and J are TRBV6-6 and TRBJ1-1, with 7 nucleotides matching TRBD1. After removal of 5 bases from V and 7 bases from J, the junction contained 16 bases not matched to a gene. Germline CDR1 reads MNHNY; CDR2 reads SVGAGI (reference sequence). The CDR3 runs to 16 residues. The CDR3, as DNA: TGTGCCAGCAGTACTGGACAGGCATCTAATTGGGGTGAAGCTTTCTTT. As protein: CASSTGQASNWGEAFF.

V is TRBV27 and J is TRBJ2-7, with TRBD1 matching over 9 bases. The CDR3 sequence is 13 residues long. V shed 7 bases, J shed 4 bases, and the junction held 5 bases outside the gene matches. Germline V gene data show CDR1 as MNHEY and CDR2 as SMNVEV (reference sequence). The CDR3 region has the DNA TGTGCCAGCAAGGGGACAGGGACTTACGAGCAGTACTTC. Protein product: CASKGTGTYEQYF.

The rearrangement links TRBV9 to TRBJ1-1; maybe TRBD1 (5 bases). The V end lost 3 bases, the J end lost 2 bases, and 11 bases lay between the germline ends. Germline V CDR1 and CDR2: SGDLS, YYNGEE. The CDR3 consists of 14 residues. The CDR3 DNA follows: TGTGCCAGCAGCGGCGGGACGATAAACACTGAAGCTTTCTTT. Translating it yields CASSGGTINTEAFF.

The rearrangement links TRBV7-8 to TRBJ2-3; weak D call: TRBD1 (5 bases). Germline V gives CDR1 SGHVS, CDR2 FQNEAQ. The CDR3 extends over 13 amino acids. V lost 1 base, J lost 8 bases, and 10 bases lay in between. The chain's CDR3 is CASSLVGVGTQYF. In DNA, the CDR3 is TGTGCCAGCAGCTTAGTAGGGGTCGGTACGCAGTATTTT.

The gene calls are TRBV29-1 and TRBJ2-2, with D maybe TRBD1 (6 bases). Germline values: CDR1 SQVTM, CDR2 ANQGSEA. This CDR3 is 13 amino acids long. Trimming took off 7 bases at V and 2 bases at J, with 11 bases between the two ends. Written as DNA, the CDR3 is TGCAGCGCTTTACAGGGTAACACCGGGGAGCTGTTTTTT. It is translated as CSALQGNTGELFF.

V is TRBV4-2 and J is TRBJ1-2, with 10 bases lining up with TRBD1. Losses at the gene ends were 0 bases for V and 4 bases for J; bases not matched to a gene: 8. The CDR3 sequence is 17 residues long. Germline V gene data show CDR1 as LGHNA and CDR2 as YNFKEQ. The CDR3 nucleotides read TGTGCCAGCAGCCAAGATAGTCTGGGACAGGGGCTCTATGGCTACACCTTC. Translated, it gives CASSQDSLGQGLYGYTF.

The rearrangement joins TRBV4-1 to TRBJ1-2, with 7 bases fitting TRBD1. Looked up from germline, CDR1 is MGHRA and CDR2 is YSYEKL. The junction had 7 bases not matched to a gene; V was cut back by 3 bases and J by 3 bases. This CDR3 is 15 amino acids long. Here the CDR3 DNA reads TGCGCCAGCAGCCATCTCCGGGACAGTGACTATGGCTACACCTTC. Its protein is CASSHLRDSDYGYTF.

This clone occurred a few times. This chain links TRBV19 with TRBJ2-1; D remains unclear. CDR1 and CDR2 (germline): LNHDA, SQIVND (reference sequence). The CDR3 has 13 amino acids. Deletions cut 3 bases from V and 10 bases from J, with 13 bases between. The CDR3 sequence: CASSIPPMGEQFF. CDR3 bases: TGTGCCAGTAGTATCCCGCCTATGGGCGAGCAGTTCTTC.

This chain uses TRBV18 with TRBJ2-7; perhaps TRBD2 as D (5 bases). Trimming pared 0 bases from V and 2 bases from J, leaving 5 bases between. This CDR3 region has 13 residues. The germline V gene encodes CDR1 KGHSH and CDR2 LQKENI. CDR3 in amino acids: CASSPPEAYEQYF. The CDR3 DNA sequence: TGTGCCAGCTCACCACCGGAGGCCTACGAGCAGTACTTC. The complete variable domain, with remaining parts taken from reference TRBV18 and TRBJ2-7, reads NAGVMQNPRHLVRRRGQEARLRCSPMKGHSHVYWYRQLPEEGLKFMVYLQKENIIDESGMPKERFSAEFPKEGPSILRIQQVVRGDSAAYFCASSPPEAYEQYFGPGTRLTVT.

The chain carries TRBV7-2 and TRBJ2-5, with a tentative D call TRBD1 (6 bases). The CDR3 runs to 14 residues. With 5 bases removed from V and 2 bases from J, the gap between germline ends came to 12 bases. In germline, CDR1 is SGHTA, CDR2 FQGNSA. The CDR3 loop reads CASSQSRGQETQYF. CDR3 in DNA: TGTGCCAGCAGCCAAAGCAGGGGTCAAGAGACCCAGTACTTC.

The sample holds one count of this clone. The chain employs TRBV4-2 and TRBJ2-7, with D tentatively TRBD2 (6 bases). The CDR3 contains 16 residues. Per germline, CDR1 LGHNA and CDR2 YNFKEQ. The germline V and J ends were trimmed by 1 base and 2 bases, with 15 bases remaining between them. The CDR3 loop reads CASSQAAGQGAYEQYF. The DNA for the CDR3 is TGTGCCAGCAGCCAAGCGGCGGGGCAGGGAGCCTACGAGCAGTACTTC.

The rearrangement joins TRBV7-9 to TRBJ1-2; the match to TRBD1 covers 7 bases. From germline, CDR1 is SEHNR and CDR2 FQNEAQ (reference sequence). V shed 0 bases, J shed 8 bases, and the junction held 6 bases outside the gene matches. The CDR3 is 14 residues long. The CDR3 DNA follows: TGTGCCAGCAGCTTAGCGAACAGGGGCCAGGGCTACACCTTC. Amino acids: CASSLANRGQGYTF.

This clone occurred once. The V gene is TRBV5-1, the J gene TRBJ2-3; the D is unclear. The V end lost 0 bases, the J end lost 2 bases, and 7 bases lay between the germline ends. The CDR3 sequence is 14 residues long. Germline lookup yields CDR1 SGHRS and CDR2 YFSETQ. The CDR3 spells CASSLAGATDTQYF. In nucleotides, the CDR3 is TGCGCCAGCAGCTTGGCCGGAGCCACAGATACGCAGTATTTT. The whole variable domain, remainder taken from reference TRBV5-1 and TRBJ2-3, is KAGVTQTPRYLIKTRGQQVTLSCSPISGHRSVSWYQQTPGQGLQFLFEYFSETQRNKGNFPGRFSGRQFSNSRSEMNVSTLELGDSALYLCASSLAGATDTQYFGPGTRLTVL.

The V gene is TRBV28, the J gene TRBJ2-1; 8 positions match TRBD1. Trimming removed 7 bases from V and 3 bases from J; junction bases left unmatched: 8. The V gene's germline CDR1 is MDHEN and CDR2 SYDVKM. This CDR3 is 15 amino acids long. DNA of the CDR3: TGTGCCAGCATTCCCGGACAGGGCGGCTACAATGAGCAGTTCTTC. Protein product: CASIPGQGGYNEQFF.